This TCR beta chain was found in a study of blood T cell repertoires in COVID-19. Authors' processing steps: Reference gene primer amplification yielded estimated nucleated cell counts. Some clones are missing from TCRdb's copy, which holds only in-frame ones; the method was immunoSEQ multiplex PCR. That table furnishes V, J and clone size, whereas the DNA furnished D and trimming. The sample gives fewer than 200,000 clones, roughly 80% of which show up once; under 10% is in the top ten. Patients in Seattle were enrolled during active infection, then followed longitudinally. Germline V CDR1 and CDR2: SGHNT, YYREEE (reference sequence). The CDR3 is 18 amino acids. V shed 4 bases and J shed 0 bases, with 21 bases lying between them.

The rearrangement uses TRBV5-4 and TRBJ2-3; TRBD2 might be the D (5 bases). This receptor was obtained from a woman aged 70 to 79 with COVID-19, enrolled during active disease. Material: peripheral blood. CDR3 residues: CASSGPLTGVTSTDTQYF. DNA of the CDR3: TGTGCCAGCAGCGGACCCCTCACCGGGGTTACTAGCACAGATACGCAGTATTTT. The variable domain in full, completed from reference TRBV5-4 and TRBJ2-3, reads ETGVTQSPTHLIKTRGQQVTLRCSSQSGHNTVSWYQQALGQGPQFIFQYYREEENGRGNFPPRFSGLQFPNYSSELNVNALELDDSALYLCASSGPLTGVTSTDTQYFGPGTRLTVL.